These 24 T cell receptor beta chains came from one sample sequenced in a study of blood T cell repertoires in COVID-19. Measured with immunoSEQ multiplex PCR; TCRdb has only the in-frame clones, and not every one. The sample has fewer than 300,000 clones, about 80% seen once. Sequenced sample: peripheral blood. Receptors originate from a woman aged 45-60 years who had recovered from COVID-19.

This chain joins TRBV7-2 and TRBJ1-3; D is uncertain. Trimming removed 5 bases at V and 0 bases at J, with 11 bases between. The CDR3 runs 15 residues. CDR1 is SGHTA, CDR2 FQGNSA, per germline. This CDR3 is CASSVGLNSGNTIYF. CDR3 sequence (DNA): TGTGCCAGCAGCGTCGGTCTTAACTCTGGAAACACCATATATTTT.

The chain couples TRBV5-1 to TRBJ2-3; D is undetermined. Germline CDR1 SGHRS, CDR2 YFSETQ. The V gene lost 4 bases and the J gene lost 0 bases, with 15 bases spanning the gap. This CDR3 comprises 16 residues. The CDR3 DNA sequence: TGCGCCAGCAGCCCCTATAGTGGTTCCAGCACAGATACGCAGTATTTT. Its protein product is CASSPYSGSSTDTQYF.

The chain combines TRBV6-5 with TRBJ1-2, with D possibly matching TRBD1 (6 bases). The CDR3 length is 12 residues. CDR1 is MNHEY, CDR2 SVGAGI, per germline. Trimming removed 5 bases at V and 5 bases at J, with 9 bases between. CDR3 protein: CASSIRGYGYTF. CDR3 DNA: TGTGCCAGCAGTATTAGGGGGTATGGCTACACCTTC.

The chain couples TRBV5-4 to TRBJ2-5; 7 bases line up with TRBD1. The CDR3 is 13 residues long. Trimming removed 4 bases from V and 4 bases from J; junction bases left unmatched: 4. Germline V gene data show CDR1 as SGHNT and CDR2 as YYREEE (reference sequence). The CDR3 nucleotides are TGTGCCAGCAGCCAGGGACAGTCAGAGACCCAGTACTTC. Translated, it gives CASSQGQSETQYF.

The chain combines TRBV28 with TRBJ2-1; 11 bases align to TRBD2. Trimming removed 7 bases from V and 0 bases from J; junction bases left unmatched: 23. The CDR3 consists of 22 residues. Per the germline V gene, CDR1 is MDHEN and CDR2 is SYDVKM. CDR3 bases: TGTGCCAGCAACCGTTGGACAGGCCGGTATAGCGGGAGGGACAGCTCCTACAATGAGCAGTTCTTC. It encodes CASNRWTGRYSGRDSSYNEQFF.

DNA for the CDR3: TGTGCCACCAGCAGAGGCGAGGGAACCTATGGCTACACCTTC. Its translation: CATSRGEGTYGYTF. The chain recombines TRBV15 with TRBJ1-2; no definite D call. CDR1 and CDR2 (germline): LNHNV, YYDKDF (reference sequence). The CDR3 loop spans 14 amino acids. V was clipped by 1 base and J by 4 bases, with 10 bases between them.

This chain connects TRBV28 to TRBJ1-1; the D is unclear. The CDR3 loop spans 11 amino acids. Germline assignment: CDR1 MDHEN and CDR2 SYDVKM. The CDR3 nucleotides read TGTGGAGTTTCCATGAACACTGAAGCTTTCTTT. Protein sequence: CGVSMNTEAFF.

The chain carries TRBV7-9 and TRBJ2-3; TRBD2 aligns across 10 bases. Per the germline V gene, CDR1 is SEHNR and CDR2 is FQNEAQ (reference sequence). The J segment lost 9 bases and the V segment lost 3 bases, leaving 9 bases of the junction unmatched. The CDR3 covers 15 residues. The CDR3 reads CASSLLAGAFGTQYF. The CDR3 region has the DNA TGTGCCAGCAGCTTGCTAGCGGGAGCGTTCGGGACGCAGTATTTT.

As concerns this clone: Other DNA sequences in the same sample also yield this CDR3. The V and J genes are TRBV9 and TRBJ1-2, with 7 bases fitting TRBD1. CDR3 length: 14 residues. Germline loops: CDR1 SGDLS, CDR2 YYNGEE. V shed 3 bases, J shed 2 bases, and the junction held 4 bases outside the gene matches. CDR3 in amino acids: CASSEGQLNYGYTF. CDR3 coding DNA: TGTGCCAGCAGCGAGGGACAGCTAAACTATGGCTACACCTTC.

The chain couples TRBV7-2 to TRBJ2-1, with TRBD2 matching over 7 bases. The CDR3 runs to 15 residues. After removal of 0 bases from V and 3 bases from J, the junction contained 2 bases not matched to a gene. Looked up from germline, CDR1 is SGHTA and CDR2 is FQGNSA. The DNA for the CDR3 is TGTGCCAGCAGCTTAGCCACTAGCGTCTACAATGAGCAGTTCTTC. It translates to CASSLATSVYNEQFF.

This clone was recorded only once. The genes are TRBV4-1 and TRBJ1-1; 7 bases align to TRBD1. CDR3 length equals 16 residues. Germline CDR1 is MGHRA and CDR2 is YSYEKL. V trimming: 5 bases; J trimming: 2 bases; junction bases outside the gene matches: 11. The CDR3 region is CASSISLRGTNTEAFF. The CDR3 region has the DNA TGCGCCAGCAGCATATCACTCAGGGGGACAAACACTGAAGCTTTCTTT.

The chain carries TRBV13 and TRBJ2-2, with a weak D call TRBD1 (7 bases). CDR3 length equals 14 residues. CDR1 and CDR2 (germline): PRHDT, FYEKMQ (reference sequence). Trimming removed 5 bases from V and 4 bases from J, with 11 bases in between. Here the CDR3 reads CASSSRGATGELFF. The CDR3 bases are TGTGCCAGCAGCAGCAGGGGGGCCACCGGGGAGCTGTTTTTT.

The chain combines TRBV7-2 with TRBJ2-1; TRBD2 matches at 14 bases. CDR3 length equals 16 residues. Germline V gene sequence: CDR1 SGHTA, CDR2 FQGNSA. J gave up 9 bases and V 5 bases, and 9 bases lay outside the gene matches. The CDR3 bases are TGTGCCAGCAGCGCCCGACTAGCGGGAGGGGGAGGTGAGCAGTTCTTC. This sequence encodes CASSARLAGGGGEQFF.

This rearrangement joins TRBV5-4 to TRBJ2-3; D is perhaps TRBD1 (6 bases). V gave up 0 bases and J gave up 2 bases, with 13 bases separating them. Germline V lookup: CDR1 SGHNT, CDR2 YYREEE (reference sequence). The CDR3 spans 16 residues. CDR3 amino acids: CASSLAATGTTDTQYF. DNA of the CDR3: TGTGCCAGCAGCTTGGCGGCCACAGGGACCACAGATACGCAGTATTTT.

This clone came up a few times. V usage is TRBV27 and J usage is TRBJ2-1, with 10 bases lining up with TRBD2. CDR1 is MNHEY, CDR2 SMNVEV, per germline (reference sequence). This CDR3 is 14 amino acids long. J gave up 7 bases and V 3 bases, and 3 bases lay outside the gene matches. In nucleotides, the CDR3 is TGTGCCAGCAGTTTGTTAGCGGGGGGAAATGAGCAGTTCTTC. Translating gives CASSLLAGGNEQFF.

This chain joins TRBV28 and TRBJ1-1, with D tentatively TRBD1 (5 bases). V gave up 1 base and J gave up 13 bases, with 13 bases separating them. The germline V gene has CDR1 MDHEN and CDR2 SYDVKM. The CDR3 has 12 residues. The CDR3 DNA follows: TGTGCCAGCAGTTTATATGCGGGGCAGGTTTTCTTT. It specifies CASSLYAGQVFF. The entire variable domain, with the rest obtained from reference TRBV28 and TRBJ1-1, is as follows: DVKVTQSSRYLVKRTGEKVFLECVQDMDHENMFWYRQDPGLGLRLIYFSYDVKMKEKGDIPEGYSVSREKKERFSLILESASTNQTSMYLCASSLYAGQVFFGQGTRLTVV.

The chain recombines TRBV6-2 or TRBV6-3 with TRBJ2-2; TRBD1 might be the D (5 bases). The CDR3 is 18 amino acids. Germline assignment: CDR1 MNHEY and CDR2 SVGEGT. V was cut by 7 bases and J by 4 bases, with 25 bases left in between. CDR3 amino acids: CASTPYGRTSVSTGELFF. The CDR3 bases are TGTGCCAGCACCCCGTACGGTCGGACATCGGTCAGCACCGGGGAGCTGTTTTTT.

The chain joins TRBV2 to TRBJ1-3; the match to TRBD1 covers 8 bases. Unmatched junction bases numbered 7, after V lost 6 bases and J lost 0 bases. The CDR3 consists of 16 residues. CDR1 is SNHLY, CDR2 FYNNEI, per germline. The CDR3 DNA sequence: TGTGCCAGCAGGCCCCGGGACAGGATCTCTGGAAACACCATATATTTT. Its protein product is CASRPRDRISGNTIYF.

J is TRBJ2-2 and V is TRBV5-4; 12 bases are a match to TRBD2. The CDR3 spans 17 residues. The V gene end was trimmed by 0 bases and the J gene end by 4 bases; junction bases not matched to a gene: 4. CDR1 is SGHNT, CDR2 YYREEE, per germline (reference sequence). The CDR3 loop is CASSLGLAGDTTGELFF. The CDR3 bases are TGTGCCAGCAGCTTGGGACTAGCGGGGGATACCACCGGGGAGCTGTTTTTT.

CDR3 region: CASSRGTGDYGYTF. CDR3 nucleotide sequence: TGTGCCAGCAGCCGTGGGACAGGGGACTATGGCTACACCTTC. The gene calls are TRBV7-3 and TRBJ1-2; 10 bases agree with TRBD1. CDR3 length equals 14 residues. Germline lookup yields CDR1 SGHTA and CDR2 FQGTGA. Trimming cost V 5 bases and J 3 bases; bases outside gene matches: 3.

This chain joins TRBV30 and TRBJ1-5; the D gene is possibly TRBD1 (5 bases). The germline V and J ends were trimmed by 2 bases and 0 bases, with 11 bases remaining between them. In germline, CDR1 is GTSNPN, CDR2 SVGIG (reference sequence). The CDR3 is made up of 15 amino acids. CDR3 DNA: TGTGCCTGGAGTTCTTCGACAGCTAGCAATCAGCCCCAGCATTTT. This gives the protein CAWSSSTASNQPQHF.

The rearrangement uses TRBV28 and TRBJ1-5; unclear D gene. The CDR3 has 15 residues. The V gene's germline CDR1 is MDHEN and CDR2 SYDVKM. Trimming took 1 base from V and 4 from J, leaving 11 bases between them. CDR3 residues: CASSLSSTGNQPQHF. CDR3 DNA: TGTGCCAGCAGTTTATCCTCGACGGGTAATCAGCCCCAGCATTTT. Complete variable domain (other parts from reference TRBV28 and TRBJ1-5): DVKVTQSSRYLVKRTGEKVFLECVQDMDHENMFWYRQDPGLGLRLIYFSYDVKMKEKGDIPEGYSVSREKKERFSLILESASTNQTSMYLCASSLSSTGNQPQHFGDGTRLSIL.

The genes are TRBV7-8 and TRBJ2-5; TRBD1 agrees at 8 bases. V was pared by 5 bases and J by 4 bases, with 9 bases of the junction left unmatched. The V gene's germline CDR1 is SGHVS and CDR2 FQNEAQ. This CDR3 has 15 amino acids. In nucleotides, the CDR3 is TGTGCCAGCAGCCCGGGGGCAGGGGGCCTAGAGACCCAGTACTTC. It encodes CASSPGAGGLETQYF.

This chain joins TRBV7-2 and TRBJ1-1, with D hard to call. This CDR3 region has 13 residues. Trimming removed 1 base at V and 1 base at J, with 4 bases between. In germline, CDR1 is SGHTA, CDR2 FQGNSA. The CDR3 sequence is CASSLVQNTEAFF. CDR3 sequence (DNA): TGTGCCAGCAGCTTAGTTCAGAACACTGAAGCTTTCTTT.